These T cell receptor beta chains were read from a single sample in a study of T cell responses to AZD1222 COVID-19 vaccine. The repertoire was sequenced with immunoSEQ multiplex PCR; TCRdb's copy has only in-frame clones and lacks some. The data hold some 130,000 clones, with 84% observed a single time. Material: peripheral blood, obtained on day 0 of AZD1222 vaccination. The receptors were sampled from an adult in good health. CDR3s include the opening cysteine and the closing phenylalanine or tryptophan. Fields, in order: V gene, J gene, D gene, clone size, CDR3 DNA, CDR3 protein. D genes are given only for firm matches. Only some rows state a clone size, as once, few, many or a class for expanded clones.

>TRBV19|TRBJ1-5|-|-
TGTGCCAGTAGTATAGTGGGCGGCCCCAGCAATCAGCCCCAGCATTTT
CASSIVGGPSNQPQHF
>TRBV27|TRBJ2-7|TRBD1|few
TGTGCCAGCAGTCCCGGGACAGGGGGTAGAGAGCAGTACTTC
CASSPGTGGREQYF
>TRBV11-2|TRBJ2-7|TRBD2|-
TGTGCCAGCAGCTTAGATAGTGGACTAGCGGCAGATTACGAGCAGTACTTC
CASSLDSGLAADYEQYF
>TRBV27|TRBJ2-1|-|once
TGTGCCAGCAGTTCCGCCGTTTACTCCCATGAGCAGTTCTTC
CASSSAVYSHEQFF
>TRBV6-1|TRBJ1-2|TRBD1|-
TGTGCCAGCAGTGAAGCGTATGGACAGGACCCGTATGGCTACACCTTC
CASSEAYGQDPYGYTF
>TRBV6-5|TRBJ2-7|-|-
TGTGCCAGCAGTTTTCAACTCTTCTACGAGCAGTACTTC
CASSFQLFYEQYF
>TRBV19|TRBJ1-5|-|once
TGTGCCAGTAGTGACCATTTGGGCCGGAATCAGCCCCAGCATTTT
CASSDHLGRNQPQHF
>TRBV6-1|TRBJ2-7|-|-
TGTGCCAGCAGTGAAGCGGCTCTCTACGAGCAGTACTTC
CASSEAALYEQYF
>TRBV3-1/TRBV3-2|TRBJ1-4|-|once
TGTGCCAGCAGCGACAGACCCAATGAAAAACTGTTTTTT
CASSDRPNEKLFF
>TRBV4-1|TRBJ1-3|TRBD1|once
TGCGCCAGCAGCCAAGGGGCGACAGGGAATGCTGGAAACACCATATATTTT
CASSQGATGNAGNTIYF
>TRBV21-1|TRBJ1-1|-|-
TGTGCCAGCAGCAAAGCGCTTGGAGGTTCTGAAGCTTTCTTT
CASSKALGGSEAFF
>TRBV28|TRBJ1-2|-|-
TGTGCCAGCAGTTTGGGGGGGGAAGGGAGCTACACCTTC
CASSLGGEGSYTF
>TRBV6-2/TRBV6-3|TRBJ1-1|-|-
TGTGCCAGCAGCCCAAGAGACAGGCCAACCGTTAAGAACACTGAAGCTTTCTTT
CASSPRDRPTVKNTEAFF
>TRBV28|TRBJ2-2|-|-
TGTGCCAGCTGCCTAGGGGTCACCGGGGAGCTGTTTTTT
CASCLGVTGELFF
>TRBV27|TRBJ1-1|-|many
TGTGCCAGCAGTTTAGGGGAGAACACTGAAGCTTTCTTT
CASSLGENTEAFF
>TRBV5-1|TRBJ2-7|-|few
TGCGCCAGCAGCTTGGGGCAGGGAAGGAGTGAGCAGTACTTC
CASSLGQGRSEQYF
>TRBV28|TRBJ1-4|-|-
TGTGCCAGCAGTTTGAGGGGAGCCCTTGCAACTAATGAAAAACTGTTTTTT
CASSLRGALATNEKLFF
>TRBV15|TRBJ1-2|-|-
TGTGCCACCAGCAGGGGGGGGGTGAGGGATGGCTACACCTTC
CATSRGGVRDGYTF
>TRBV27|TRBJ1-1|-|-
TGTGCCAGCAGCTGGACAGTTAACACTGAAGCTTTCTTT
CASSWTVNTEAFF
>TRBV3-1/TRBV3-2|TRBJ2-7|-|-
TGTGCCAGCAGCCAAGACTACGAGCAGTACTTC
CASSQDYEQYF
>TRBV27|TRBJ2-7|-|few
TGTGCCAGCAGACTACGGGGACTTCCCCCGTACGAGCAGTACTTC
CASRLRGLPPYEQYF
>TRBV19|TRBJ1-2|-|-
TGTGCCAGTAGTTTCCAGCCCCAATACCATGTGTATGGCTACACCTTC
CASSFQPQYHVYGYTF
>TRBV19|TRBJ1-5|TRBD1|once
TGTGCCAGTAGTACGACAGGGGTAGGGAAAGGGCCCCAGCATTTT
CASSTTGVGKGPQHF
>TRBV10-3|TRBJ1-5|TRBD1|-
TGTGCCACCGCTCCCAACAGGGGCCCCAATCAGCCCCAGCATTTT
CATAPNRGPNQPQHF
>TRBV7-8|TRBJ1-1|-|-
TGTGCCAGCAGCTTCTTCCCCCGGGAGGGAAACACTGAAGCTTTCTTT
CASSFFPREGNTEAFF
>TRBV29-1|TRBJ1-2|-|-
TGCAGCGTTGAAGCCCCGGACAGTACGGGCTACACCTTC
CSVEAPDSTGYTF
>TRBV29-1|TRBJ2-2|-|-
TGCAGCGTTGATTCGGGACACAACACCGGGGAGCTGTTTTTT
CSVDSGHNTGELFF
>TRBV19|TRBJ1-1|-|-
TGTGCCAGTAGTCCGGGACACATGAACACTGAAGCTTTCTTT
CASSPGHMNTEAFF
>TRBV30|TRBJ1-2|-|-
TGTGCCTGGAGTCCACACAGGGTGGATCCTAACTATGGCTACACCTTC
CAWSPHRVDPNYGYTF
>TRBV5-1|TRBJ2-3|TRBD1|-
TGCGCCAGCAGCTGGGGGGACAGGGGTTCATCAGATACGCAGTATTTT
CASSWGDRGSSDTQYF
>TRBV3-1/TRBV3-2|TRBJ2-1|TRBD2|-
TGTGCCAGCAGCCAAGGACTAGCGTACAATGAGCAGTTCTTC
CASSQGLAYNEQFF
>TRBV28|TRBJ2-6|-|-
TGTGCCAGCGCCCAGGGCTCTGGGGCCAACGTCCTGACTTTC
CASAQGSGANVLTF
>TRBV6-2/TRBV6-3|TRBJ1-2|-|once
TGTGCCAGCAGTTACCTGGACGCCCGGACCGGCTACACCTTC
CASSYLDARTGYTF
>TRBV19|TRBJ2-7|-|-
TGTGCCAGTAGTATGTCGGCCCACTTTAATTTCTACGAGCAGTACTTC
CASSMSAHFNFYEQYF
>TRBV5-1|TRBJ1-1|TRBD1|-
TGCGCCAGCAGCTTGCTGGGGACAGGGGCTGAAGCTTTCTTT
CASSLLGTGAEAFF
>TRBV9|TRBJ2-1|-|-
TGTGCCAGCAGCGTAGGGGCAAGGGCAGGGAAAACCTACAATGAGCAGTTCTTC
CASSVGARAGKTYNEQFF
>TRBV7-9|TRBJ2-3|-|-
TGTGCCAGCAGCTTCTCATCTTTCACAGATACGCAGTATTTT
CASSFSSFTDTQYF
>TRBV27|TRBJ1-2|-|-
TGTGCCAGCAGTATGAACCGGAGAAACTATGGCTACACCTTC
CASSMNRRNYGYTF
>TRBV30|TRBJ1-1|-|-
TGTGCCTGGACTAAACAAACAGGCGGAGGGACTGAAGCTTTCTTT
CAWTKQTGGGTEAFF
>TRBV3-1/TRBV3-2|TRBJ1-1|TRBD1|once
TGTGCCAGCAGCCAACTGGGACAGGGAGACACTGAAGCTTTCTTT
CASSQLGQGDTEAFF
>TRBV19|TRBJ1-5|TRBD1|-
TGTGCCAGTAGTATCCGGACAGGGGGGAATAGCAATCAGCCCCAGCATTTT
CASSIRTGGNSNQPQHF
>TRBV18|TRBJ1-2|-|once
TGTGCCAGCTCACCCGAAGGGCAGAAGGCTGGCTACACCTTC
CASSPEGQKAGYTF
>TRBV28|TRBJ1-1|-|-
TGTGCCAGCGTCACGTCTGGGGCGAACACTGAAGCTTTCTTT
CASVTSGANTEAFF
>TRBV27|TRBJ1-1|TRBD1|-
TGTGCCAGCAGTTCTCCCGGGACAGGGGACACTGAAGCTTTCTTT
CASSSPGTGDTEAFF
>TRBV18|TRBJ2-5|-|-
TGTGCCAGCTCACTAGGGCTCCCGGAGACCCAGTACTTC
CASSLGLPETQYF
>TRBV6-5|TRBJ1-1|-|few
TGTGCCAGCAGTCCCGACAGTGAAGCTTTCTTT
CASSPDSEAFF
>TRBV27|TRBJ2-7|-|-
TGTGCCAGCAAAAATTCGGTGGCGGGCCGGGTGCAGTACTTC
CASKNSVAGRVQYF
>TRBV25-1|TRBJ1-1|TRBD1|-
TGTGCCAGCAGTGCCGGGACAGCGAACACTGAAGCTTTCTTT
CASSAGTANTEAFF
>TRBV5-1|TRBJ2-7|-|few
TGCGCCAGCAGCTTGGAGGCCAGGGGCGTCTACGAGCAGTACTTC
CASSLEARGVYEQYF
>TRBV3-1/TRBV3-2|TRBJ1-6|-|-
TGTGCCAGCAGCCAGGGGGTCGCGGGGTTAGATTCACCCCTCCACTTT
CASSQGVAGLDSPLHF
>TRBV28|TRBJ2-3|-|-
TGTGCCAGCAGCTACCGCCGGGCCGGCGCCGGAGATACGCAGTATTTT
CASSYRRAGAGDTQYF
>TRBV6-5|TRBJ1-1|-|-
TGTGCCAGCACATCGAACAGGGTAAAGTACACTGAAGCTTTCTTT
CASTSNRVKYTEAFF
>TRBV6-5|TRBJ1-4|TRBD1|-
TGTGCCAGCAACAGGGGGCATGAAAAACTGTTTTTT
CASNRGHEKLFF
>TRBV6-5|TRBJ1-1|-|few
TGTGCCAGCAGTTACTTAGGGGCGAGGTACACTGAAGCTTTCTTT
CASSYLGARYTEAFF
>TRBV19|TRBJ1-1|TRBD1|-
TGTGCCAGTAGTCTGTACCTGGACAGGGGGCGTCAAGCTTTCTTT
CASSLYLDRGRQAFF
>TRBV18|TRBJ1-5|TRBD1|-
TGTGCCAGCTCACCGTCCCTCTCAGGGGGCGGCCAGCCCCAGCATTTT
CASSPSLSGGGQPQHF
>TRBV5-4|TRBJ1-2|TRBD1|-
TGTGCCAGCAGCTCTACACAGGGGGCGTCGGGTGGCTACACCTTC
CASSSTQGASGGYTF
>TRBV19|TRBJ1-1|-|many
TGTGCCAGCGATAGGTCCCAGAAGGGAACTGAAGCTTTCTTT
CASDRSQKGTEAFF
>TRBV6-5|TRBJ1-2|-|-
TGTGCCAGCAGTTCCATCAGTCAGGACCTCTATGGCTACACCTTC
CASSSISQDLYGYTF